This TCR beta chain was documented in a study of blood T cell repertoires in COVID-19. Overall study context: Italy, Spain and the United States were the sources of the convalescent and acute COVID-19 samples. The analysed material was cDNA or gDNA that came from T cells, B-cell-depleted T cells, or PBMCs.

The CDR3 sequence is 15 residues long. Germline V gene data show CDR1 as MNHNS and CDR2 as SASEGT. The V gene lost 3 bases and the J gene lost 8 bases, with 19 bases spanning the gap. Original data processing: Scientists estimated how many nucleated cells there were by amplifying reference gene primers. The protocol was immunoSEQ multiplex PCR, while the TCRdb copy is restricted to in-frame clones and leaves out a portion. D and trimming were read from the DNA, whereas the V and J calls and clone size are those reported in that table. The table records 100,000 or so clones, about four fifths of them present only once.

The chain has TRBV6-1 and TRBJ1-2, with D perhaps matching TRBD1 (6 bases). Specimen: peripheral blood. The TCR was taken from a woman older than 75 with acute or convalescent COVID-19. The CDR3 reads CASSDEGVKMRGYTF. The CDR3 DNA is TGTGCCAGCAGTGACGAGGGGGTCAAGATGAGGGGCTACACCTTC.